This TCR beta chain was profiled in a study of PD-L1 blockade in urothelial cancer. Study findings and constraints: Pretreatment peripheral blood TCR clonality that fell below the median predicted better survival among the patients studied.

This table comes from immunoSEQ multiplex PCR, and its TCRdb copy is limited to in-frame clones, with some not included. The table records 45,000 to 50,000 clones, more than 70% of them present only once. The CDR3 is 16 amino acids. In germline, CDR1 is LNHDA, CDR2 SQIVND (reference sequence). The V segment lost 5 bases and the J segment 1 base; nucleotides outside the gene matches: 6. Points on this clone: Its antigen remains unidentified.

The source material was PBMCs, sampled around atezolizumab (anti-PD-L1) treatment. V usage is TRBV19 and J usage is TRBJ2-3; TRBD2 aligns across 10 bases. The TCR sequence derives from a man at least 80 years old with urothelial cancer. CDR3 DNA sequence: TGTGCCAGTAGTCCGCTAGCGGGAGAAGGCACAGATACGCAGTATTTT. It yields the protein CASSPLAGEGTDTQYF.